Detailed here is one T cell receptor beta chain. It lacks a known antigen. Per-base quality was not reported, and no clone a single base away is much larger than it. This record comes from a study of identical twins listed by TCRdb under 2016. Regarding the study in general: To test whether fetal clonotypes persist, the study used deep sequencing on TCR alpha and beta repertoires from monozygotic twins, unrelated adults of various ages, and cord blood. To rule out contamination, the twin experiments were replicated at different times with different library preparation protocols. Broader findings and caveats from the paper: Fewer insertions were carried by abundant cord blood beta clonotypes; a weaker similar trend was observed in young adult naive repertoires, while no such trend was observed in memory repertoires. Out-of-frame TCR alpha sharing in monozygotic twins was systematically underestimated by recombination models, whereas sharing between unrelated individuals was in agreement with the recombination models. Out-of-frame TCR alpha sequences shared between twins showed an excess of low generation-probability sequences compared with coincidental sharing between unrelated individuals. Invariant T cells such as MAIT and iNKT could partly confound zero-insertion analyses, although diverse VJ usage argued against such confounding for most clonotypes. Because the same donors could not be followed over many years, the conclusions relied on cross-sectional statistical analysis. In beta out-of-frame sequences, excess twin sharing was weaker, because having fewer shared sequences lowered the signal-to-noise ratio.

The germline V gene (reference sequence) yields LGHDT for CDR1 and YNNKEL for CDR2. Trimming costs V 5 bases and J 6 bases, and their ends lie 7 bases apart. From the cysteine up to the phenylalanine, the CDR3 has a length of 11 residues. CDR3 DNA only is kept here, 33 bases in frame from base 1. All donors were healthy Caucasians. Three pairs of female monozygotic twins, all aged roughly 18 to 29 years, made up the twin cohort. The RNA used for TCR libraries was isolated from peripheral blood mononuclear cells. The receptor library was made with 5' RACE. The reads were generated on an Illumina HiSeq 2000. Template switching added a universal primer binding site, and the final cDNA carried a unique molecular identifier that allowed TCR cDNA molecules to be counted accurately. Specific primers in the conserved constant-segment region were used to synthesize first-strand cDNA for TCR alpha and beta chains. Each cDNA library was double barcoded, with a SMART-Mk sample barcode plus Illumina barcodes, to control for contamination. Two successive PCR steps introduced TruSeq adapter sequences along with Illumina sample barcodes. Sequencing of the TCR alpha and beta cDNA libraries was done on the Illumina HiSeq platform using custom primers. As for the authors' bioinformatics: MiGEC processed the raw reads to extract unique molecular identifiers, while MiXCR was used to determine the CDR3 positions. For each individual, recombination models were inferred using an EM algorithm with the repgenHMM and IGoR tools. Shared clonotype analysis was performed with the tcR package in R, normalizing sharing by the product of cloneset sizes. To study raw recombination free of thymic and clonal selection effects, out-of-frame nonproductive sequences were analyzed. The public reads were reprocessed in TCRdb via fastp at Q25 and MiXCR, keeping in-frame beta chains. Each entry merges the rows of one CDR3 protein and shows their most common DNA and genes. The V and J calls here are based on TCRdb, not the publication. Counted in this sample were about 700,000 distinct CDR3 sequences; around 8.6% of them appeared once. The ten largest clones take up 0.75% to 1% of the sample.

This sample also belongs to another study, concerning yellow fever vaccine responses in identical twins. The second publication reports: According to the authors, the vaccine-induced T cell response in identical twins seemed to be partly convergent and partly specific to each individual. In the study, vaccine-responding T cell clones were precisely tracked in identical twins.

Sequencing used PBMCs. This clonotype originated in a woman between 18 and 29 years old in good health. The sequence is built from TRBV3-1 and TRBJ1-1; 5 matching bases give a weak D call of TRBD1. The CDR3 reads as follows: CASSGAAEAFF. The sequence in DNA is TGTGCCAGCAGCGGGGCGGCTGAAGCTTTCTTT.